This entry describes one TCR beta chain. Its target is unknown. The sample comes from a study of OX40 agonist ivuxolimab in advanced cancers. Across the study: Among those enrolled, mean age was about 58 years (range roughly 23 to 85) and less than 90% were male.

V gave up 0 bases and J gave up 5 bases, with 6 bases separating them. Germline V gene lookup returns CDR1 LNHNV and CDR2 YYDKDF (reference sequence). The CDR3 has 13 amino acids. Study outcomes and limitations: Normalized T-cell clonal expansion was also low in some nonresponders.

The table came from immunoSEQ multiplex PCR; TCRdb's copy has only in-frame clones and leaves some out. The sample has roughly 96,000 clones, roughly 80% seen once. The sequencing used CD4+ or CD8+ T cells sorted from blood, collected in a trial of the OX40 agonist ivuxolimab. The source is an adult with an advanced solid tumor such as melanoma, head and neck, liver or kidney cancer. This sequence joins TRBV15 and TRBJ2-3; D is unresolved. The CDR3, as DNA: TGTGCCACCAGCAGAGATAAAGGAGATACGCAGTATTTT. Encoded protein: CATSRDKGDTQYF.